The 19 T cell receptor beta chains below were found in one sample sequenced in a study of T cell repertoires in cytomegalovirus infection. MiXCR was run by TCRdb on the reads, yielding one entry per CDR3 protein. The table lists about 700,000 distinct CDR3 sequences, around 30% of them singletons. These receptors' targets are unknown. Here the sequenced sample was cultured PBMCs, taken from culture after CMV antigen stimulation. The receptors were gathered from a human donor in good health (CMV status not recorded). Some clones in this sample may be carry-over from other donors' samples.

This chain connects TRBV2 to TRBJ1-3; no clear D gene. V lost 4 bases, J lost 0 bases, and 13 bases lay in between. CDR1 and CDR2 (germline): SNHLY, FYNNEI. CDR3 length: 16 residues. The CDR3 loop is CASSAYPGYSGNTIYF. The CDR3 nucleotides are TGTGCCAGCAGTGCGTATCCGGGATACTCTGGAAACACCATATATTTT.

The J gene is TRBJ1-1, the V gene TRBV7-6; a weak D match, TRBD1 (5 bases). The germline gives CDR1 SGHVS, CDR2 FNYEAQ. This CDR3 region has 10 residues. V lost 4 bases and J lost 8, with 5 bases in between. The CDR3 nucleotides read TGTGCCAGCAGCTGGACAGAAGCTTTCTTT. Translating it yields CASSWTEAFF.

This clonotype was counted between two and nine times. The chain has TRBV19 and TRBJ1-5; D is ambiguous. With 3 bases removed from V and 7 bases from J, the gap between germline ends came to 13 bases. Germline V gene data show CDR1 as LNHDA and CDR2 as SQIVND (reference sequence). CDR3 length: 14 residues. This chain's CDR3 is CASSIVWSEQPQHF. CDR3 in DNA: TGTGCCAGTAGTATTGTGTGGAGTGAACAGCCCCAGCATTTT. Looking up the rest from reference TRBV19 and TRBJ1-5 gives the full variable domain: DGGITQSPKYLFRKEGQNVTLSCEQNLNHDAMYWYRQDPGQGLRLIYYSQIVNDFQKGDIAEGYSVSREKKESFPLTVTSAQKNPTAFYLCASSIVWSEQPQHFGDGTRLSIL.

This rearrangement joins TRBV29-1 to TRBJ2-5, with a weak D call TRBD2 (5 bases). Trimming removed 3 bases at V and 1 base at J, with 9 bases between. This CDR3 region has 13 residues. Germline V lookup: CDR1 SQVTM, CDR2 ANQGSEA. DNA of the CDR3: TGCAGCGTTGAGGCAGCGGTCCAAGAGACCCAGTACTTC. It is translated as CSVEAAVQETQYF.

The chain joins TRBV27 to TRBJ2-7, with 7 bases that match TRBD1. V lost 11 bases and J lost 6; bases outside the gene matches: 16. This CDR3 has 14 residues. Germline CDR1 is MNHEY and CDR2 is SMNVEV (reference sequence). CDR3 residues: CAHPPRTGDIEQYF. The CDR3 DNA reads as TGTGCCCATCCACCCCGAACAGGGGACATCGAGCAGTACTTC.

J is TRBJ2-5 and V is TRBV29-1, with TRBD1 matching 8 bases. V was pared by 8 bases and J by 4 bases, with 12 bases of the junction left unmatched. CDR1 and CDR2 from the germline V gene are SQVTM and ANQGSEA. The length of the CDR3 is 14 residues. The CDR3: CSSVTGAEGETQYF. The DNA of the CDR3 is TGCAGCTCCGTGACAGGGGCCGAAGGAGAGACCCAGTACTTC.

In its sample, this clonotype was seen a few times. The chain has TRBV19 and TRBJ2-5; 7 bases are shared with TRBD2. CDR1 is LNHDA, CDR2 SQIVND, per germline (reference sequence). Trimming cost V 2 bases and J 5 bases; bases outside gene matches: 2. The CDR3 has 13 amino acids. CDR3 loop: CASSISGTETQYF. The CDR3, as DNA: TGTGCCAGTAGTATAAGCGGGACTGAGACCCAGTACTTC.

This clonotype has a handful of counts. This sequence joins TRBV2 and TRBJ2-3; TRBD2 aligns across 10 bases. CDR3 length: 15 amino acids. Germline lookup yields CDR1 SNHLY and CDR2 FYNNEI. With V trimmed by 6 bases and J by 0 bases, 3 bases remained unmatched. The CDR3: CASRETSGSTDTQYF. The CDR3 nucleotides are TGTGCCAGCAGGGAGACTAGCGGGAGCACAGATACGCAGTATTTT.

The V call is TRBV6-6, the J call TRBJ2-7; maybe TRBD2 (6 bases). CDR1 and CDR2 from the germline V gene are MNHNY and SVGAGI (reference sequence). The V end was cut by 5 bases, the J end by 0 bases, with 17 bases between. This CDR3 has 16 amino acids. DNA for the CDR3: TGTGCCAGCAGTCCGAAGGGAGGAGGTCCCTCCTACGAGCAGTACTTC. It is translated as CASSPKGGGPSYEQYF.

The CDR3 DNA is TGTGCCAGCTCCCAGATAGAGGAGGGCTACACCTTC. This gives the protein CASSQIEEGYTF. The chain recombines TRBV18 with TRBJ1-2; D gene unclear. Trimming took off 6 bases at V and 8 bases at J, with 13 bases between the two ends. This CDR3 comprises 12 residues. The germline gives CDR1 KGHSH, CDR2 LQKENI.

The J gene is TRBJ2-7, the V gene TRBV20-1, with TRBD1 matching over 9 bases. This CDR3 has 13 residues. Trimming took 6 bases from V and 4 from J; bases not matched to a gene: 7. Germline CDR1 is DFQATT and CDR2 is SNEGSKA (reference sequence). In DNA form, the CDR3 reads TGCAGTGCCAGGACAGGGGTCGAGTACGAGCAGTACTTC. It translates to CSARTGVEYEQYF.

In its sample, this clonotype was seen once. This rearrangement joins TRBV20-1 to TRBJ2-2, with D unresolved. Germline V CDR1 and CDR2: DFQATT, SNEGSKA (reference sequence). The CDR3 contains 12 residues. V lost 3 bases to trimming and J lost 7 bases, with 9 bases between them. In DNA form, the CDR3 reads TGCAGTGCTAGCGGTAGCTTCGGGGAGCTGTTTTTT. This translates into CSASGSFGELFF.

The CDR3 DNA reads TGTGCCAGCAGCCCGCCCGGGGCCCGACACTCCTACGAGCAGTACTTC. Translated, it gives CASSPPGARHSYEQYF. The rearrangement links TRBV27 to TRBJ2-7, with D possibly called TRBD1 or TRBD2 (5 bases each). V lost 6 bases and J 0 bases, leaving 18 bases between the germline ends. Germline V gene sequence: CDR1 MNHEY, CDR2 SMNVEV (reference sequence). This CDR3 region has 16 residues.

V is TRBV4-1 and J is TRBJ1-2; 11 nucleotides line up with TRBD1. CDR1 MGHRA and CDR2 YSYEKL come from the germline V gene. V was clipped by 4 bases and J by 9 bases; unmatched bases: 10. CDR3 length equals 15 residues. CDR3: CASSRDGQGALSYTF. CDR3 nucleotide sequence: TGCGCCAGCAGCCGAGACGGACAGGGGGCTCTCAGCTACACCTTC.

The rearrangement joins TRBV19 to TRBJ2-3; unclear D gene. Germline V gene data show CDR1 as LNHDA and CDR2 as SQIVND (reference sequence). With 1 base removed from V and 2 bases from J, the gap between germline ends came to 16 bases. There are 17 residues in the CDR3. CDR3 amino acids: CASSIGNSLRPTDTQYF. In nucleotides, the CDR3 is TGTGCCAGTAGTATAGGCAACTCCCTCCGCCCCACAGATACGCAGTATTTT.

This clonotype was seen a few times. The chain is built from TRBV19 and TRBJ1-5; the match to TRBD1 covers 9 bases. The CDR3 extends over 15 amino acids. With 4 bases clipped from V and 4 bases from J, the junction kept 5 bases outside the gene matches. Germline CDR1 reads LNHDA; CDR2 reads SQIVND (reference sequence). The CDR3 DNA sequence: TGTGCCAGTAGTACCCGAGGGACAGGGAATCAGCCCCAGCATTTT. Amino acids: CASSTRGTGNQPQHF.

The chain links TRBV7-2 to TRBJ1-3; D unresolved. V was pared by 1 base and J by 1 base, with 8 bases between. CDR1 is SGHTA, CDR2 FQGNSA, per germline. The CDR3 is 15 amino acids. CDR3: CASSLGPASGNTIYF. The CDR3 DNA is TGTGCCAGCAGCTTAGGTCCCGCTTCTGGAAACACCATATATTTT.

CDR3 protein: CASSSPTGPSTDTQYF. The CDR3 bases are TGTGCCAGCAGCTCCCCGACAGGGCCCAGCACAGATACGCAGTATTTT. The rearrangement joins TRBV7-6 to TRBJ2-3; TRBD1 matches at 7 bases. The CDR3 is 16 residues long. In germline, CDR1 is SGHVS, CDR2 FNYEAQ. Trimming at V came to 4 bases and at J to 0 bases, leaving 7 bases not matched to a gene.

The chain employs TRBV10-3 and TRBJ2-5, with 8 bases matching TRBD1. Germline trimming cut 0 bases from V and 4 bases from J; bases unmatched to any gene: 10. Looked up from germline, CDR1 is ENHRY and CDR2 is SYGVKD. CDR3 length: 17 residues. The CDR3 protein is CAISESFVNRGRETQYF. CDR3 DNA: TGTGCCATCAGTGAGTCGTTTGTCAACAGGGGGAGAGAGACCCAGTACTTC.